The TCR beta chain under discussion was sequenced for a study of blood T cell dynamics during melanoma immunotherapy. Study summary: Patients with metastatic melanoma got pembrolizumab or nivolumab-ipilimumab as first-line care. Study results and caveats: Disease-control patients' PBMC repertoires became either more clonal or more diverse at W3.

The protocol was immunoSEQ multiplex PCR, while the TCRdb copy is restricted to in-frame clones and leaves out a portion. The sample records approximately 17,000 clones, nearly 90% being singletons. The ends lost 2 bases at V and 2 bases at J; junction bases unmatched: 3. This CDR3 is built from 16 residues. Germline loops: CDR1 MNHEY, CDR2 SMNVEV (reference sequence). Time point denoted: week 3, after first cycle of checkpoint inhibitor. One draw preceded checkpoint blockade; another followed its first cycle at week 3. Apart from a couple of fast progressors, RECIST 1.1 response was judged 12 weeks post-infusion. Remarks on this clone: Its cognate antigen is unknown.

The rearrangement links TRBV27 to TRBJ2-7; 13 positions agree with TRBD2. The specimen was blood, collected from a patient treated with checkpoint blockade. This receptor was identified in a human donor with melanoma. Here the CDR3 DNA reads TGTGCCAGCAGTTTAATAGGACTAGCGGGAGCCTACGAGCAGTACTTC. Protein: CASSLIGLAGAYEQYF.